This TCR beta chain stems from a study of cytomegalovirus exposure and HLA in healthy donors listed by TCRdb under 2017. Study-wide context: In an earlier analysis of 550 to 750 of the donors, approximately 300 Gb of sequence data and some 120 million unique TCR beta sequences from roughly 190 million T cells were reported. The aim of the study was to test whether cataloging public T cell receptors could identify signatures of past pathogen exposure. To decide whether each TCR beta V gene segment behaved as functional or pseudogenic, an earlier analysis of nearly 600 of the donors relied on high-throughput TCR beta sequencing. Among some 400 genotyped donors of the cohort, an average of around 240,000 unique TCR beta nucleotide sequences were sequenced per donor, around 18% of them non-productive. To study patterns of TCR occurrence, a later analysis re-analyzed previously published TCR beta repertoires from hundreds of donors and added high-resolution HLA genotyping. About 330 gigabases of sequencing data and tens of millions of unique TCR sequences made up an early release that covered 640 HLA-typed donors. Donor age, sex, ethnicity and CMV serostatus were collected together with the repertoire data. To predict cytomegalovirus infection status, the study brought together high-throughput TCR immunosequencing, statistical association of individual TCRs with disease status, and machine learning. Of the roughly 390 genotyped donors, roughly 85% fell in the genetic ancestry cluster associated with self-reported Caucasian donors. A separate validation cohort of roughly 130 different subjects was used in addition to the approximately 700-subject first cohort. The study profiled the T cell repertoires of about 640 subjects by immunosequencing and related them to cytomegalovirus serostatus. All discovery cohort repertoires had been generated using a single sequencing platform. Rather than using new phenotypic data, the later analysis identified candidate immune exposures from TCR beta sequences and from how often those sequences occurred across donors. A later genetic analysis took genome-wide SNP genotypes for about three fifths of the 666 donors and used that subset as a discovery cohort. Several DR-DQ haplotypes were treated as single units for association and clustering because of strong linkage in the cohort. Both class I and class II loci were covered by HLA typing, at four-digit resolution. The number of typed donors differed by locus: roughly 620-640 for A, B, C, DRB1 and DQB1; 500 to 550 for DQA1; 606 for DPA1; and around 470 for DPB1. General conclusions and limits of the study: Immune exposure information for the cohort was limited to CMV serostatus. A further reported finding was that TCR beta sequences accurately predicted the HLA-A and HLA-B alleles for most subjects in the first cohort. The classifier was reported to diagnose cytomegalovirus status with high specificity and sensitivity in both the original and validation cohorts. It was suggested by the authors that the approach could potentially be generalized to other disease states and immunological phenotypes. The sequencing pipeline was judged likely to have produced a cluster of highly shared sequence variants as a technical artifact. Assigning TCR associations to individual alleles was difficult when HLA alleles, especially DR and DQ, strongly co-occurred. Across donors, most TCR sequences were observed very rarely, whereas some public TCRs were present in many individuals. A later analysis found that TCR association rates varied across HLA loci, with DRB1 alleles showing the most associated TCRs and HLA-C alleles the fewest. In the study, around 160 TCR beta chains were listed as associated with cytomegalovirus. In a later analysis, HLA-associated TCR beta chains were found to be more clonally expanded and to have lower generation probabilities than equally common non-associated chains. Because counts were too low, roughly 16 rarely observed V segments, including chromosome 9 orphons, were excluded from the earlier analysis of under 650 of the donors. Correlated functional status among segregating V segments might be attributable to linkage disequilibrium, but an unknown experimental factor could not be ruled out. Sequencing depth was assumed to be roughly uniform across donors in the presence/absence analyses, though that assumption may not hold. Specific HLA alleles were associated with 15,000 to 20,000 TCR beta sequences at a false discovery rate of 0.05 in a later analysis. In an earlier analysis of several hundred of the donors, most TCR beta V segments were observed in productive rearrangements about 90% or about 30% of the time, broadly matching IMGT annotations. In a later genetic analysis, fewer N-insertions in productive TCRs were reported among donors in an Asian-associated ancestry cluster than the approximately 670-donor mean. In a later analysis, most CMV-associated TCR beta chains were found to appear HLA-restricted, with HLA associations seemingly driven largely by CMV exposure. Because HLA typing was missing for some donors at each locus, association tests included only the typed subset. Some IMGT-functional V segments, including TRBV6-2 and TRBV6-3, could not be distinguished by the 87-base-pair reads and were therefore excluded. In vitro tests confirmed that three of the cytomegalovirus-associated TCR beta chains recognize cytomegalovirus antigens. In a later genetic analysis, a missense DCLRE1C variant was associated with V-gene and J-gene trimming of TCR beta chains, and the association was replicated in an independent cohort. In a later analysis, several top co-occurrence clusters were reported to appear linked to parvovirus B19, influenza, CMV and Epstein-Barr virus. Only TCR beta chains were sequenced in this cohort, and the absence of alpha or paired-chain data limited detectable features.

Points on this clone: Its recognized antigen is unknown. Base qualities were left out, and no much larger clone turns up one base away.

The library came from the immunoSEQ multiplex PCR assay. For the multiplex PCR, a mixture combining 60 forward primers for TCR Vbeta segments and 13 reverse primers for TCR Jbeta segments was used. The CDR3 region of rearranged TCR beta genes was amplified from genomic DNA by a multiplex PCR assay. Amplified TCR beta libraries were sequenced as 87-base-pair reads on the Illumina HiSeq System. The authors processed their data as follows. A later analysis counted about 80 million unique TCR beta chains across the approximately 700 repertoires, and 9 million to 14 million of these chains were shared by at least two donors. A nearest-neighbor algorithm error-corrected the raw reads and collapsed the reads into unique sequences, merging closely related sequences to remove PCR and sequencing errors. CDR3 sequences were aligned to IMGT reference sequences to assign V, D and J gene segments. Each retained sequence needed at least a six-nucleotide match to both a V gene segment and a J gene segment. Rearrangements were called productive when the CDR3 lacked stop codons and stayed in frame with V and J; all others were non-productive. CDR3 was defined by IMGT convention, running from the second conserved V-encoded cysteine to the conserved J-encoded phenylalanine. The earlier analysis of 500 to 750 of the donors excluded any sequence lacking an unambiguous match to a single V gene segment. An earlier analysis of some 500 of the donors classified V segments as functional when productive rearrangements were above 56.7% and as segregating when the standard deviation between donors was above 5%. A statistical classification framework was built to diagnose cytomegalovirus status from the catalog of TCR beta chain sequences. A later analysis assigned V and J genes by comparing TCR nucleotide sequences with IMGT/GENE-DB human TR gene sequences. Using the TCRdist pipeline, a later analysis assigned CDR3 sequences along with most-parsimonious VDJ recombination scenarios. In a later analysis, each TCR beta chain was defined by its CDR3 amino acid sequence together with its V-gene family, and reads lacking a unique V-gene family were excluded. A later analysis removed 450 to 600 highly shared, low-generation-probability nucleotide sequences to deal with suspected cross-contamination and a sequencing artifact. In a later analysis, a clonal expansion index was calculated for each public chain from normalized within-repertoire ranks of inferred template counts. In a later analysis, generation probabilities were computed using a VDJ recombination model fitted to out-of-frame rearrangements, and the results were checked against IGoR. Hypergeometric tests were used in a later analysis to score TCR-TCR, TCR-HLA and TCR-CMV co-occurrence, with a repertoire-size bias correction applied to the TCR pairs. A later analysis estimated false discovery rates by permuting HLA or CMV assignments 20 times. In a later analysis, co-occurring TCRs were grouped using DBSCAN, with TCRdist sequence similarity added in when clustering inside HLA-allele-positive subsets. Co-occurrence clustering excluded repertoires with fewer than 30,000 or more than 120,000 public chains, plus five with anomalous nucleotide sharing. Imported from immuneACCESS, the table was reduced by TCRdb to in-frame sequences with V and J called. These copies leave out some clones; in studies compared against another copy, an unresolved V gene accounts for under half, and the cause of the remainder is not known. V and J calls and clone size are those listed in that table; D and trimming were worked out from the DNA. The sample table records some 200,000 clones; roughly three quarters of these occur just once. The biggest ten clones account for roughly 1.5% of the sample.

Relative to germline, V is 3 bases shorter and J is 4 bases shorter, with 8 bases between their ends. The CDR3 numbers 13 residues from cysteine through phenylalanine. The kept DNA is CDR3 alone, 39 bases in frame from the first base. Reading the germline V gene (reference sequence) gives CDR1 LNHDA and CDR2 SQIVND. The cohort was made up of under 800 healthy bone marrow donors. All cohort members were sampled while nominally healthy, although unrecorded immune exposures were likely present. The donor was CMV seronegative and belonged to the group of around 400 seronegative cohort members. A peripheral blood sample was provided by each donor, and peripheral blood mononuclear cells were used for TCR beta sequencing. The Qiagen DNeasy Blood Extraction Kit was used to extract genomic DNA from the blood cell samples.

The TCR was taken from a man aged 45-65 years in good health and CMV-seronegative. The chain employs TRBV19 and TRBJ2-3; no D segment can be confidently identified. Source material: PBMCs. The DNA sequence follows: TGTGCCAGTAGTATGGGTAGCCCAGATACGCAGTATTTT. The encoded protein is CASSMGSPDTQYF. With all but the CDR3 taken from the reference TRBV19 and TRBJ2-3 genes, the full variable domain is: DGGITQSPKYLFRKEGQNVTLSCEQNLNHDAMYWYRQDPGQGLRLIYYSQIVNDFQKGDIAEGYSVSREKKESFPLTVTSAQKNPTAFYLCASSMGSPDTQYFGPGTRLTVL.